Each of the 16 T cell receptor beta chains below was sequenced from the same sample in a study of blood T cell repertoires in COVID-19. The assay was immunoSEQ multiplex PCR, and TCRdb's table has in-frame clones only and misses some. This table holds around 210,000 clones, roughly 85% found once. The source material was peripheral blood. These receptors all come from a man aged 50 or older with COVID-19, enrolled during active disease.

V gene TRBV19 combines with J gene TRBJ1-2; tentative D call: TRBD1 (5 bases). The germline V gene encodes CDR1 LNHDA and CDR2 SQIVND (reference sequence). CDR3 length: 13 amino acids. Trimming stripped 3 bases from V and 4 bases from J, with 9 bases between. The CDR3 sequence: CASSIADTYGYTF. The DNA of the CDR3 is TGTGCCAGTAGTATCGCGGACACCTATGGCTACACCTTC.

The rearrangement uses TRBV19 and TRBJ1-5; 8 bases agree with TRBD1. V shed 1 base and J 5 bases; nucleotides not matched to a gene: 4. The CDR3 has 15 residues. Germline loops: CDR1 LNHDA, CDR2 SQIVND (reference sequence). The CDR3 DNA reads as TGTGCCAGTAGTATAGCAGGGGGCGCCGATCAGCCCCAGCATTTT. It translates to CASSIAGGADQPQHF.

The chain joins TRBV29-1 to TRBJ2-1; TRBD2 matches 11 bases. Per germline, CDR1 SQVTM and CDR2 ANQGSEA. The length of the CDR3 is 13 residues. V dropped 4 bases and J dropped 15; count of bases not matched to a gene: 11. This CDR3 is CSVGGLAGGITFF. In DNA, the CDR3 is TGCAGCGTTGGTGGGCTAGCGGGGGGAATCACGTTCTTC.

V and J are TRBV11-2 and TRBJ2-1; 8 nucleotides line up with TRBD2. J lost 2 bases, V lost 3 bases, and 6 bases had no gene match. In germline, CDR1 is SGHAT, CDR2 FQNNGV. The CDR3 is 16 residues long. The CDR3 loop is CASSLAGGHTYNEQFF. The CDR3 bases are TGTGCCAGCAGCTTGGCGGGGGGTCACACCTACAATGAGCAGTTCTTC. Variable domain in full (rest from reference TRBV11-2 and TRBJ2-1): EAGVAQSPRYKIIEKRQSVAFWCNPISGHATLYWYQQILGQGPKLLIQFQNNGVVDDSQLPKDRFSAERLKGVDSTLKIQPAKLEDSAVYLCASSLAGGHTYNEQFFGPGTRLTVL.

Notes on this clone: Other nucleotide sequences from this sample produce the same CDR3. This sequence joins TRBV5-1 and TRBJ1-5; a weak D match, TRBD1 (5 bases). The germline V gene encodes CDR1 SGHRS and CDR2 YFSETQ. This CDR3 is 14 amino acids long. V lost 0 bases to trimming and J lost 6 bases, with 10 bases between them. CDR3 sequence reads: CASSLGQGGQPQHF. CDR3 DNA: TGCGCCAGCAGCTTGGGGCAGGGAGGTCAGCCCCAGCATTTT.

This chain joins TRBV3-1 (or the pseudogene TRBV3-2) and TRBJ2-2, with D maybe TRBD1 (6 bases). Trimming stripped 4 bases from V and 2 bases from J, with 8 bases between. CDR1 and CDR2 from the germline V gene are LGHDT and YNNKEL (reference sequence). The CDR3 runs 14 residues. DNA of the CDR3: TGTGCCAGCAGCCGGGGACACAACACCGGGGAGCTGTTTTTT. Translating it yields CASSRGHNTGELFF.

The chain joins TRBV20-1 to TRBJ2-5; D ambiguous. In germline, CDR1 is DFQATT, CDR2 SNEGSKA (reference sequence). The length of the CDR3 is 11 residues. CDR3: CTVQVVETQYF. The CDR3, as DNA: TGCACCGTTCAGGTGGTGGAGACCCAGTACTTC.

This CDR3 reads CASTLQMAGNTEAFF. CDR3 bases: TGTGCCAGCACACTGCAAATGGCGGGGAACACTGAAGCTTTCTTT. This rearrangement joins TRBV2 to TRBJ1-1, with D unclear. Trimming cost V 7 bases and J 1 base, with 16 bases left between them. The CDR3 is 15 residues long. Germline loops: CDR1 SNHLY, CDR2 FYNNEI.

This clone came up a few times. The chain employs TRBV7-9 and TRBJ2-7; D is unresolved. Germline-derived CDR1 and CDR2 are SEHNR and FQNEAQ (reference sequence). The CDR3 length is 15 residues. With 1 base removed from V and 4 bases from J, the gap between germline ends came to 14 bases. Here the CDR3 reads CASSLGRVERYEQYF. In DNA, the CDR3 is TGTGCCAGCAGCTTAGGCCGTGTGGAGAGGTACGAGCAGTACTTC.

The chain uses TRBV2 and TRBJ2-1, with TRBD2 as a possible D gene (7 bases). The germline V gene encodes CDR1 SNHLY and CDR2 FYNNEI. CDR3 size: 14 residues. Trimming pared 7 bases from V and 5 bases from J, leaving 15 bases between. The CDR3 DNA sequence: TGTGCCAGCAATCGGGGGGCGCACAACAATGAGCAGTTCTTC. Protein product: CASNRGAHNNEQFF.

The rearrangement links TRBV28 to TRBJ1-2; D uncertain. With 5 bases removed from V and 6 bases from J, the gap between germline ends came to 16 bases. This CDR3 region has 14 residues. CDR1 is MDHEN, CDR2 SYDVKM, per germline. CDR3 region: CASSPGGKTNGYTF. The CDR3 region has the DNA TGTGCCAGCAGTCCCGGCGGGAAAACTAATGGCTACACCTTC.

The chain couples TRBV5-1 to TRBJ1-1; no definite D call. The CDR3 runs 14 residues. Germline CDR1 and CDR2: SGHRS and YFSETQ. Trimming pared 0 bases from V and 1 base from J, leaving 7 bases between. CDR3 sequence: CASSLAVANTEAFF. CDR3 coding DNA: TGCGCCAGCAGCTTGGCGGTCGCGAACACTGAAGCTTTCTTT.

The chain combines TRBV4-1 with TRBJ2-7, with D possibly TRBD1 on 7 matching bases. The CDR3 consists of 15 residues. The germline V and J ends were trimmed by 3 bases and 4 bases, with 16 bases remaining between them. Germline assignment: CDR1 MGHRA and CDR2 YSYEKL. CDR3 residues: CASSQRDSPLYEQYF. Here the CDR3 DNA reads TGCGCCAGCAGCCAGCGGGACAGTCCTTTGTACGAGCAGTACTTC.

The J gene is TRBJ2-3, the V gene TRBV5-4; 8 positions match TRBD1. With 2 bases clipped from V and 2 bases from J, the junction kept 4 bases outside the gene matches. CDR3 length: 15 amino acids. Germline lookup yields CDR1 SGHNT and CDR2 YYREEE (reference sequence). The CDR3 DNA is TGTGCCAGCAGCTTTAGGGACAGGTCCACAGATACGCAGTATTTT. Translation: CASSFRDRSTDTQYF.

In this sample, this clone turned up once. The rearrangement uses TRBV19 and TRBJ2-2; TRBD1 agrees at 9 bases. The CDR3 has 14 residues. Germline V gene sequence: CDR1 LNHDA, CDR2 SQIVND (reference sequence). The V and J ends lost 6 bases and 1 base, in that order; junction bases with no gene match: 0. In nucleotides, the CDR3 is TGTGCCAGTAGGGGACAGGGGAACACCGGGGAGCTGTTTTTT. Its protein is CASRGQGNTGELFF. The full variable domain, its missing parts supplied by reference TRBV19 and TRBJ2-2, is DGGITQSPKYLFRKEGQNVTLSCEQNLNHDAMYWYRQDPGQGLRLIYYSQIVNDFQKGDIAEGYSVSREKKESFPLTVTSAQKNPTAFYLCASRGQGNTGELFFGEGSRLTVL.

Notes on this clone: This same CDR3 is encoded by further DNA sequences in the sample. The chain links TRBV9 to TRBJ2-5, with TRBD2 matching 14 bases. Germline CDR1 and CDR2: SGDLS and YYNGEE. J lost 5 bases, V lost 2 bases, and 8 bases had no gene match. CDR3 length: 17 residues. The CDR3 loop is CASSVGTSGGEGETQYF. Written as DNA, the CDR3 is TGTGCCAGCAGCGTCGGGACTAGCGGGGGCGAAGGGGAGACCCAGTACTTC. The variable domain in full, with the rest retrieved from reference TRBV9 and TRBJ2-5, is DSGVTQTPKHLITATGQRVTLRCSPRSGDLSVYWYQQSLDQGLQFLIQYYNGEERAKGNILERFSAQQFPDLHSELNLSSLELGDSALYFCASSVGTSGGEGETQYFGPGTRLLVL.